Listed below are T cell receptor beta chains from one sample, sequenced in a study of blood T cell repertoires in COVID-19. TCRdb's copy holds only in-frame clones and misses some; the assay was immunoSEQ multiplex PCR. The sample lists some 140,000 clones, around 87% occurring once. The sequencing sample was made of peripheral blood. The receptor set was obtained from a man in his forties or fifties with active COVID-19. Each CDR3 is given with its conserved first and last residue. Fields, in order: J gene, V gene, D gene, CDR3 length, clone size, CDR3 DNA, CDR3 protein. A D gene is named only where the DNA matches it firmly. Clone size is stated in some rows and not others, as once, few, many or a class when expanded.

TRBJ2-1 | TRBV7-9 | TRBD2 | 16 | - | TGTGCCAGCAGCTTAGAGACTAGCGGGGCCTGGGATGAGCAGTTCTTC | CASSLETSGAWDEQFF
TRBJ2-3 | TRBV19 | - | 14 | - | TGTGCCAGTCGAGCGGACTTTGGCACAGATACGCAGTATTTT | CASRADFGTDTQYF
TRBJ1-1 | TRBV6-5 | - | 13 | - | TGTGCCAGTGCCCGTAAAGGGAGGACTGAAGCTTTCTTT | CASARKGRTEAFF
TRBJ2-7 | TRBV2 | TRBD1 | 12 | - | TGTGCCAGCATATGGGACAGAGGCGAGCAGTACTTC | CASIWDRGEQYF
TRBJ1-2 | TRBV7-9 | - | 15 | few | TGTGCCAGCAGCTTTGAAGTTAGGGGTAACTATGGCTACACCTTC | CASSFEVRGNYGYTF
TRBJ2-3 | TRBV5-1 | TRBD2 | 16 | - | TGCGCCAGCAGCCCCGGGCTAGCGGGGGGCACAGATACGCAGTATTTT | CASSPGLAGGTDTQYF
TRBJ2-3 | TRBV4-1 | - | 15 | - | TGCGCCAGTTCACACAGTGGGTTTAGCACAGATACGCAGTATTTT | CASSHSGFSTDTQYF
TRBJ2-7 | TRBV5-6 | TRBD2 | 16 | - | TGTGCCAGCAGGCGCACCCCGGGACTAGCGGGCTACGAGCAGTACTTC | CASRRTPGLAGYEQYF
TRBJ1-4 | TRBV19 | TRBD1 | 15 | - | TGTGCCAGTAGTTTAGGACAGGTGCGAAATGAAAAACTGTTTTTT | CASSLGQVRNEKLFF
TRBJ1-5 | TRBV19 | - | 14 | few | TGTGCCAGTAGTCCACAACAGGGTAATCAGCCCCAGCATTTT | CASSPQQGNQPQHF
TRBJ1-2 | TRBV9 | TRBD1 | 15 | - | TGTGCCAGCAGCGTAGGAGACAGGGGAGGAGGTGGCTACACCTTC | CASSVGDRGGGGYTF
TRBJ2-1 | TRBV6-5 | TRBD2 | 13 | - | TGTGCCTGTAAGCGGGGGAACTACAATGAGCAGTTCTTC | CACKRGNYNEQFF
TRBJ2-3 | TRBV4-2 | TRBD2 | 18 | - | TGTGCCAGCAGCCAAATGGGACTAGCGGGGGGGCAGGGAGATACGCAGTATTTT | CASSQMGLAGGQGDTQYF
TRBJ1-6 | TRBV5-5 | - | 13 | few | TGTGCCAGCAGCTTCGAAGCAGGGCCCAACCTCCACTTT | CASSFEAGPNLHF
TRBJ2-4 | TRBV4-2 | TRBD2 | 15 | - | TGTGCCAGCAGCCAAGGGATAGCGGGCGAAAACATTCAGTACTTC | CASSQGIAGENIQYF
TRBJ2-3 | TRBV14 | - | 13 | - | TGTGCCAGCAGCCCAGCGGTCCCAGATACGCAGTATTTT | CASSPAVPDTQYF
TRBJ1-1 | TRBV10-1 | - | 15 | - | TGCGCCAGCAATGAGGCCCGGGGAGGGGACACTGAAGCTTTCTTT | CASNEARGGDTEAFF
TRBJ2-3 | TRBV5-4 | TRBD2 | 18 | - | TGTGCCAGCAGCTTGCTGGCTCGCGGGGGGGCTAGCACAGATACGCAGTATTTT | CASSLLARGGASTDTQYF
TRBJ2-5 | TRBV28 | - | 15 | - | TGTGCCAGCAGTTTCAGGGAATGGTACCAAGAGACCCAGTACTTC | CASSFREWYQETQYF
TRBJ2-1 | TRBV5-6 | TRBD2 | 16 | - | TGTGCCAGCAGCTTGGGGACTAGCGGGGAGAACAATGAGCAGTTCTTC | CASSLGTSGENNEQFF
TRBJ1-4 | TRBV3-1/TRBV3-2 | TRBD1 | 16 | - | TGTGCCAGCAGCGGCCTACCGGGACAGACTAATGAAAAACTGTTTTTT | CASSGLPGQTNEKLFF
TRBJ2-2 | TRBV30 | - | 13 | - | TGTGCCTGGACTCGGGAGAACACCGGGGAGCTGTTTTTT | CAWTRENTGELFF
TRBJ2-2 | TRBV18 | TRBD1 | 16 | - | TGTGCCAGCTCACCACCGGGACAGGGGAACACCGGGGAGCTGTTTTTT | CASSPPGQGNTGELFF
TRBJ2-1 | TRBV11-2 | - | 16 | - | TGTGCCAGCAGCTCCCTAGGCGGGCGGACCTACAATGAGCAGTTCTTC | CASSSLGGRTYNEQFF
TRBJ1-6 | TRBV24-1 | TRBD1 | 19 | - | TGTGCCACCAGTGAGCTTACGTTGGGGCCTACAGGGGGTTGTTCACCCCTCCACTTT | CATSELTLGPTGGCSPLHF
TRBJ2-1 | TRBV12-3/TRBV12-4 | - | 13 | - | TGTGCCAGCAGTTTGGATAGCGGCCATGAGCAGTTCTTC | CASSLDSGHEQFF
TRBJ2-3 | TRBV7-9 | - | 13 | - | TGTGCCAGCAGCTTAGCCGGGATAGATACGCAGTATTTT | CASSLAGIDTQYF
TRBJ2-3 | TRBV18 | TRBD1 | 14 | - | TGTGCCAGCTCTCCCCAGGGGGCTGGAGATACGCAGTATTTT | CASSPQGAGDTQYF
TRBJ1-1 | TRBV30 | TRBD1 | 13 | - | TGTGCCTGGAGTCGTCAGGGGGCGCAGATAGCTTTCTTT | CAWSRQGAQIAFF
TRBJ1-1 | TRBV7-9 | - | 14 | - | TGTGCCAGCAGCTTATCAACAGAGAACACTGAAGCTTTCTTT | CASSLSTENTEAFF
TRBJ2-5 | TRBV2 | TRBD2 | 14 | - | TGTGCCAGCACCTTGGGGGGGGTGCGAGAGACCCAGTACTTC | CASTLGGVRETQYF
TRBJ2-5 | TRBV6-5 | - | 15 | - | TGTGCCAGCAAAAATTGGGGGGGGCGTCAAGAGACCCAGTACTTC | CASKNWGGRQETQYF
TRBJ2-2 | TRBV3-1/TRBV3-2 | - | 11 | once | TGTGCCAGCAGCCAAGTAGGGGAGCTGTTTTTT | CASSQVGELFF
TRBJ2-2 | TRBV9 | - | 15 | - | TGTGCCAGCAGCCCGTCAGCGGAGGTATCCGGGGAGCTGTTTTTT | CASSPSAEVSGELFF
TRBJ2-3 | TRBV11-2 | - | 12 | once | TGTGCCAGCAGTTTTAACGGAGATACGCAGTATTTT | CASSFNGDTQYF
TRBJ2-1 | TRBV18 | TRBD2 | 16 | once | TGTGCCAGCTCACCACCCATAGCGGGGTCTGGGAATGAGCAGTTCTTC | CASSPPIAGSGNEQFF
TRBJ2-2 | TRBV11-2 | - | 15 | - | TGTGCCAGCAGCTTAGATGGACACAGGACAGGGGAGCTGTTTTTT | CASSLDGHRTGELFF
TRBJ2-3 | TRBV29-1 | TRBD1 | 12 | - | TGCAGCGTCGAGCCTTCAGGGGGTACGCAGTATTTT | CSVEPSGGTQYF
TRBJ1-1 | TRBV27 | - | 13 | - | TGTGCCAGCAGGGCCGGGAGGTACACTGAAGCTTTCTTT | CASRAGRYTEAFF